This TCR beta chain was sequenced during a study of blood T cell repertoires in COVID-19. About the study: Donors in the United States, Italy and Spain gave samples during acute or convalescent COVID-19. T cells, B-cell-depleted T cells, or PBMCs supplied cDNA or gDNA.

Authors' processing steps: Reference gene primers were amplified, and this amplification served to estimate nucleated cell counts. Here immunoSEQ multiplex PCR was the method, and the copy in TCRdb shows in-frame clones only, minus some. That table furnishes V, J and clone size, whereas the DNA furnished D and trimming. Of just over 90,000 clones detected, 80% appear once; the ten largest clones hold roughly 15%. The material sequenced was peripheral blood. This TCR was sampled from a human donor in a cohort sampled during active COVID-19.

The DNA of the CDR3 is TGTGCCAGCAGCGGCCAGGGGGCAATTGATGAAAAACTGTTTTTT. This sequence encodes CASSGQGAIDEKLFF. The gene calls are TRBV9 and TRBJ1-4; 8 bases are shared with TRBD1. This CDR3 has 15 residues. Germline-derived CDR1 and CDR2 are SGDLS and YYNGEE. V was clipped by 3 bases and J by 6 bases; unmatched bases: 7.